Below are 31 T cell receptor beta chains sequenced from a single sample in a study of blood T cell repertoires in COVID-19 (TCRdb year 2020). Preparation of the library involved the immunoSEQ multiplex PCR assay. Not all clones reach the TCRdb copy of this immuneACCESS table, which keeps in-frame sequences only. Checked studies attribute under half of the gap to unresolved V genes and leave the rest unexplained. The sample table contains approximately 300,000 clones; only one count was recorded for around 90% of them. Around 18% of the sample is taken by the ten largest. What was sequenced was PBMCs or T cells enriched from blood (not recorded which). These receptors came from a woman aged 25 to 39 who had recovered from COVID-19.

The rearrangement links TRBV4-2 to TRBJ2-1; no definite D call. Germline CDR1 LGHNA, CDR2 YNFKEQ. The V gene lost 0 bases and the J gene lost 3 bases, with 6 bases spanning the gap. The CDR3 totals 14 residues. The CDR3 region has the DNA TGTGCCAGCAGCCAAGACAGTATCTACAATGAGCAGTTCTTC. Its translation: CASSQDSIYNEQFF.

The chain joins TRBV7-9 to TRBJ1-5; no clear D gene. This CDR3 region has 14 residues. Germline CDR1 is SEHNR and CDR2 is FQNEAQ (reference sequence). V lost 3 bases to trimming and J lost 6 bases, with 12 bases between them. The CDR3 protein is CASSLWAGGQPQHF. The CDR3 DNA is TGTGCCAGCAGCTTGTGGGCCGGTGGTCAGCCCCAGCATTTT.

Comments on this clone: This sample also contains other DNA sequences that code for the same CDR3. Here the CDR3 reads CASSQGQNQPQHF. As DNA, the CDR3 is TGTGCCAGCAGCCAAGGACAAAATCAGCCCCAGCATTTT. This rearrangement joins TRBV3-1 (or the pseudogene TRBV3-2) to TRBJ1-5; D is ambiguous. The CDR3 sequence is 13 residues long. The germline V gene has CDR1 LGHDT and CDR2 YNNKEL (reference sequence). V was shortened by 1 base and J by 4 bases, with 5 bases between the two germline ends.

This rearrangement joins TRBV4-2 to TRBJ1-4, with 12 bases lining up with TRBD1. Germline V gives CDR1 LGHNA, CDR2 YNFKEQ. V shed 9 bases and J 3 bases; nucleotides not matched to a gene: 14. The CDR3 contains 18 residues. This CDR3 reads CASRALGTGGAANEKLFF. Here the CDR3 DNA reads TGTGCCAGTCGAGCCCTCGGGACAGGGGGCGCAGCTAATGAAAAACTGTTTTTT.

The chain links TRBV6-2 or TRBV6-3 to TRBJ2-7; possible D gene TRBD1, 5 bases. Trimming took 5 bases from V and 0 from J, leaving 11 bases between them. This CDR3 comprises 14 residues. The germline V gene encodes CDR1 MNHEY and CDR2 SVGEGT. CDR3 sequence (DNA): TGTGCCAGCAGTCGAGACAGCAGCTCCTACGAGCAGTACTTC. The encoded protein is CASSRDSSSYEQYF.

This rearrangement joins TRBV5-5 to TRBJ1-1; D is ambiguous. The V gene lost 0 bases and the J gene lost 4 bases, with 10 bases spanning the gap. CDR1 and CDR2 from the germline V gene are SGHKS and YYEKEE (reference sequence). This CDR3 spans 14 amino acids. CDR3 sequence reads: CASSLGSPGTEAFF. The CDR3 bases are TGTGCCAGCAGCTTGGGGTCCCCGGGCACTGAAGCTTTCTTT.

Turning to this clone: One junction end does not reproduce the germline sequence, and a read error may be involved. The gene calls are TRBV6-1 and TRBJ1-3, with D tentatively TRBD1 (6 bases). The CDR3 runs 10 residues. The germline V gene has CDR1 MNHNS and CDR2 SASEGT. Written as DNA, the CDR3 is TGTGCCAGCAGTGAATGGGACACGACGTTT. It yields the protein CASSEWDTTF.

The J gene is TRBJ2-7, the V gene TRBV7-4, with 10 bases matching TRBD2. V was pared by 9 bases and J by 7 bases, with 15 bases of the junction left unmatched. CDR3 length equals 15 residues. Per germline, CDR1 SGHVT and CDR2 SQSDAQ. The CDR3, as DNA: TGTGCCAGTCCCTCGATAGAGCGGGAGGGTTGGGAGCAGTACTTC. It is translated as CASPSIEREGWEQYF.

The V and J genes are TRBV19 and TRBJ1-5, with D possibly TRBD1 on 5 matching bases. CDR1 and CDR2 from the germline V gene are LNHDA and SQIVND (reference sequence). The germline V and J ends were trimmed by 3 bases and 3 bases, with 12 bases remaining between them. There are 15 residues in the CDR3. The CDR3 sequence: CASSIGAGLNQPQHF. Written as DNA, the CDR3 is TGTGCCAGTAGTATTGGGGCAGGGCTCAATCAGCCCCAGCATTTT.

This chain uses TRBV11-2 with TRBJ1-1, with 8 positions matching TRBD1. The CDR3 is 15 residues long. J lost 1 base, V lost 4 bases, and 5 bases had no gene match. The germline V gene has CDR1 SGHAT and CDR2 FQNNGV. The CDR3 protein is CASSSQGAGNTEAFF. DNA of the CDR3: TGTGCCAGCAGCTCGCAGGGGGCCGGGAACACTGAAGCTTTCTTT.

J is TRBJ2-5 and V is TRBV19, with TRBD2 as a possible D gene (5 bases). The germline V and J ends were trimmed by 3 bases and 5 bases, with 13 bases remaining between them. This CDR3 has 14 amino acids. Germline V gene lookup returns CDR1 LNHDA and CDR2 SQIVND (reference sequence). The DNA of the CDR3 is TGTGCCAGTAGTATGCGACACCGAGGGGAGACCCAGTACTTC. Translation gives CASSMRHRGETQYF.

J is TRBJ2-1 and V is TRBV7-2; maybe TRBD2 (7 bases). Germline loops: CDR1 SGHTA, CDR2 FQGNSA. V was trimmed by 0 bases and J by 0 bases, leaving 9 bases between them. The CDR3 runs 16 residues. CDR3 residues: CASSLAGGPSYNEQFF. The CDR3 DNA sequence: TGTGCCAGCAGCTTAGCGGGGGGGCCCTCCTACAATGAGCAGTTCTTC. The entire variable domain, with the rest obtained from reference TRBV7-2 and TRBJ2-1, is as follows: GAGVSQSPSNKVTEKGKDVELRCDPISGHTALYWYRQSLGQGLEFLIYFQGNSAPDKSGLPSDRFSAERTGGSVSTLTIQRTQQEDSAVYLCASSLAGGPSYNEQFFGPGTRLTVL.

CDR3 sequence reads: CASSSIDRFTYEQYF. The CDR3 bases are TGTGCCAGCAGCTCCATCGACAGGTTCACCTACGAGCAGTACTTC. The rearrangement links TRBV7-9 to TRBJ2-7; D may be TRBD1 (6 bases). Germline V gene data show CDR1 as SEHNR and CDR2 as FQNEAQ (reference sequence). This CDR3 has 15 residues. The V and J ends lost 4 bases and 2 bases respectively, with 15 bases between them. Full variable domain (missing parts from reference TRBV7-9 and TRBJ2-7): DTGVSQNPRHKITKRGQNVTFRCDPISEHNRLYWYRQTLGQGPEFLTYFQNEAQLEKSRLLSDRFSAERPKGSFSTLEIQRTEQGDSAMYLCASSSIDRFTYEQYFGPGTRLTVT.

The genes are TRBV18 and TRBJ2-1, with 8 bases matching TRBD1. Germline lookup yields CDR1 KGHSH and CDR2 LQKENI. This CDR3 has 14 residues. Trimming at V came to 1 base and at J to 7 bases, leaving 3 bases not matched to a gene. CDR3 DNA: TGTGCCAGCTCACCACGACAGGGGATGAATGAGCAGTTCTTC. Residues: CASSPRQGMNEQFF.

This chain joins TRBV9 and TRBJ1-5; no definite D call. CDR1 is SGDLS and CDR2 is YYNGEE in the germline V gene. The CDR3 runs to 16 residues. Trimming left V 0 bases short and J 1 base short, with 11 bases between. DNA of the CDR3: TGTGCCAGCAGCGTAGCAGGATCGGTCAGCAATCAGCCCCAGCATTTT. Its translation is CASSVAGSVSNQPQHF.

V is TRBV7-9 and J is TRBJ1-6, with 7 bases matching TRBD1. The CDR3 is made up of 17 amino acids. Germline lookup yields CDR1 SEHNR and CDR2 FQNEAQ (reference sequence). Trimming took 1 base from V and 10 from J; bases not matched to a gene: 13. The chain's CDR3 is CASSLGGQEGARSPLHF. In nucleotides, the CDR3 is TGTGCCAGCAGCTTAGGGGGCCAGGAGGGGGCACGGTCACCCCTCCACTTT.

The chain couples TRBV29-1 to TRBJ2-7, with D possibly being TRBD2 (6 bases). Deletions cut 1 base from V and 9 bases from J, with 16 bases between. CDR3 size: 13 residues. Germline V gene lookup returns CDR1 SQVTM and CDR2 ANQGSEA. CDR3 sequence reads: CSVEAGEVFGQYF. The DNA of the CDR3 is TGCAGCGTTGAAGCTGGGGAGGTTTTTGGGCAGTACTTC.

The genes are TRBV14 and TRBJ1-1; D is unresolved. Germline lookup yields CDR1 SGHDN and CDR2 FVKESK. The CDR3 has 14 residues. With 5 bases removed from V and 0 bases from J, the gap between germline ends came to 10 bases. This chain's CDR3 is CASSGELMNTEAFF. The CDR3 nucleotides read TGTGCCAGCAGCGGTGAACTAATGAACACTGAAGCTTTCTTT.

The V gene is TRBV6-2 or TRBV6-3, the J gene TRBJ1-5; weak D call: TRBD1 (6 bases). CDR1 and CDR2 (germline): MNHEY, SVGEGT. V was shortened by 5 bases and J by 0 bases, with 17 bases between the two germline ends. This CDR3 is 17 amino acids long. Here the CDR3 reads CASSGSQGQISNQPQHF. The DNA of the CDR3 is TGTGCCAGCAGTGGGTCCCAAGGACAGATTAGCAATCAGCCCCAGCATTTT.

This clone was counted a few times. The chain uses TRBV10-3 and TRBJ2-7; D not certain. CDR1 is ENHRY and CDR2 is SYGVKD in the germline V gene. This CDR3 region has 14 residues. V lost 4 bases and J lost 6, with 16 bases in between. The CDR3 DNA reads as TGTGCCATCAGTGCCCGGCTAGAAGTGCGCGAGCAGTACTTC. Its protein is CAISARLEVREQYF.

V usage is TRBV19 and J usage is TRBJ2-1; 9 nucleotides match TRBD1. Germline trimming cut 4 bases from V and 5 bases from J; bases unmatched to any gene: 6. The CDR3 contains 15 residues. Germline V gene data show CDR1 as LNHDA and CDR2 as SQIVND (reference sequence). CDR3 nucleotide sequence: TGTGCCAGTAGTACTGGGACAGGGCCGGACAATGAGCAGTTCTTC. The encoded protein is CASSTGTGPDNEQFF.

The V gene is TRBV11-2, the J gene TRBJ1-3; a weak D match, TRBD1 (5 bases). Germline values: CDR1 SGHAT, CDR2 FQNNGV. Trimming cost V 5 bases and J 4 bases, with 15 bases left between them. The CDR3 contains 15 residues. CDR3 residues: CASSPPQGVGNTIYF. CDR3 sequence (DNA): TGTGCCAGCAGCCCACCCCAAGGGGTAGGAAACACCATATATTTT.

The rearrangement joins TRBV28 to TRBJ2-4; TRBD2 is a possible D gene (5 bases). Trimming cost V 5 bases and J 5 bases, with 10 bases left between them. Germline loops: CDR1 MDHEN, CDR2 SYDVKM. CDR3 length equals 13 residues. CDR3 bases: TGTGCCAGCAGTGCGGGTCTGGAAAACATTCAGTACTTC. Protein product: CASSAGLENIQYF.

The V call is TRBV15, the J call TRBJ2-1; D may be TRBD1 (5 bases). Looked up from germline, CDR1 is LNHNV and CDR2 is YYDKDF (reference sequence). CDR3 size: 15 residues. V gave up 0 bases and J gave up 7 bases, with 13 bases separating them. The CDR3 bases are TGTGCCACCAGCAGAGATCTGGCAGGGTTAAATGAGCAGTTCTTC. As protein: CATSRDLAGLNEQFF.

About this clone: Other DNA sequences in this sample translate to the same CDR3. V and J are TRBV20-1 and TRBJ1-2, with D unclear. There are 11 residues in the CDR3. V lost 4 bases and J 8 bases, leaving 11 bases between the germline ends. Germline V gene sequence: CDR1 DFQATT, CDR2 SNEGSKA (reference sequence). CDR3 bases: TGCAGTGCTACGCCCGGGTACGGCTACACCTTC. This translates into CSATPGYGYTF.

DNA for the CDR3: TGTGCCAGCAGTTACCCTCCTGACGGAGGAGCTAACTATGGCTACACCTTC. Its protein product is CASSYPPDGGANYGYTF. The chain employs TRBV6-2 or TRBV6-3 and TRBJ1-2; the D is unclear. The CDR3 covers 17 residues. Trimming cost V 2 bases and J 0 bases, with 16 bases left between them. Per the germline V gene, CDR1 is MNHEY and CDR2 is SVGEGT.

The chain links TRBV7-8 to TRBJ2-6; D is unresolved. The CDR3 sequence is 13 residues long. Deletions cut 1 base from V and 5 bases from J, with 3 bases between. Germline loops: CDR1 SGHVS, CDR2 FQNEAQ. The DNA for the CDR3 is TGTGCCAGCAGCTTAGACTGGGCCAACGTCCTGACTTTC. It codes for CASSLDWANVLTF.

This clone was recorded only once. The V call is TRBV5-1, the J call TRBJ1-2; D gene uncertain. Germline CDR1 and CDR2: SGHRS and YFSETQ. V lost 0 bases to trimming and J lost 6 bases, with 12 bases between them. The length of the CDR3 is 14 residues. The CDR3 bases are TGCGCCAGCAGCTTGGCCGGAGACTTGAATGGCTACACCTTC. Translation: CASSLAGDLNGYTF.

This sequence joins TRBV28 and TRBJ1-4; TRBD1 matches at 7 bases. The V gene end was trimmed by 2 bases and the J gene end by 4 bases; junction bases not matched to a gene: 10. The CDR3 runs 17 residues. Looked up from germline, CDR1 is MDHEN and CDR2 is SYDVKM. CDR3 loop: CASSLPLPGQFNEKLFF. DNA for the CDR3: TGTGCCAGCAGTTTACCGCTACCGGGACAGTTTAATGAAAAACTGTTTTTT.

V gene TRBV7-8 combines with J gene TRBJ2-7; a weak D match, TRBD2 (6 bases). The V end lost 0 bases, the J end lost 2 bases, and 11 bases lay between the germline ends. Per the germline V gene, CDR1 is SGHVS and CDR2 is FQNEAQ. CDR3 length equals 15 residues. CDR3 residues: CASSLAPGTPYEQYF. The CDR3 DNA follows: TGTGCCAGCAGCTTAGCCCCTGGGACTCCCTACGAGCAGTACTTC.

The rearrangement joins TRBV28 to TRBJ1-1; D might be TRBD1 (5 bases). This CDR3 is built from 16 residues. V lost 7 bases to trimming and J lost 0 bases, with 18 bases between them. The V gene's germline CDR1 is MDHEN and CDR2 SYDVKM. The CDR3 region has the DNA TGTGCCAGCAACCCGGGCGGCGGGGCCGTGAACACTGAAGCTTTCTTT. Its protein is CASNPGGGAVNTEAFF.